This T cell receptor (beta chain) is from a study of blood T cell repertoires in COVID-19. Profiling relied on immunoSEQ multiplex PCR, and the TCRdb table lists in-frame clones only, not all of them. The table records 130,000 to 150,000 clones, 84% of them present only once. Those designated as exposed participants met a COVID-19 case within 2 weeks before study entry. Trimming stripped 3 bases from V and 8 bases from J, with 8 bases between. The CDR3 has 12 residues. Germline V CDR1 and CDR2: LGHNA, YSLEER. The J gene is TRBJ2-1, the V gene TRBV4-3, with D unresolved. The receptor was isolated from a woman aged 50 to 65 who had been exposed to COVID-19. Input material: PBMCs or T cells enriched from blood (not recorded which). In DNA form, the CDR3 reads TGCGCCAGCAGCCAGTACCGGGATGAGCAGTTCTTC. Translated: CASSQYRDEQFF.